Listed here are 20 T cell receptor beta chains from one sample, sequenced in a study of control samples from healthy donors and cancer patients. TCRdb's copy holds only in-frame clones and misses some; the assay was immunoSEQ multiplex PCR. The repertoire consists of fewer than 200,000 clones, with roughly 95% occurring once and the leading ten covering approximately 0.97%. The material sequenced was blood. The receptors stem from a woman in her thirties in good health.

This clone has only one observation. This rearrangement joins TRBV4-2 to TRBJ1-6; D is uncertain. V lost 2 bases and J 10 bases, leaving 24 bases between the germline ends. Per the germline V gene, CDR1 is LGHNA and CDR2 is YNFKEQ. The CDR3 covers 18 residues. In DNA, the CDR3 is TGTGCCAGCAGCCAACGCAGGTCGGGAACTACGCTCGTATCACCCCTCCACTTT. It yields the protein CASSQRRSGTTLVSPLHF.

This chain uses TRBV5-4 with TRBJ1-1, with no clear D. V lost 4 bases, J lost 2 bases, and 12 bases lay in between. Germline-derived CDR1 and CDR2 are SGHNT and YYREEE (reference sequence). This CDR3 has 14 amino acids. CDR3 sequence (DNA): TGTGCCAGCAGCCCGACACCCGATAACACTGAAGCTTTCTTT. Its protein is CASSPTPDNTEAFF.

The CDR3 sequence is CASRGGGDYGYTF. The CDR3 nucleotides are TGCGCCAGCAGAGGAGGGGGGGACTATGGCTACACCTTC. The chain has TRBV10-2 and TRBJ1-2; D perhaps matches TRBD1 (6 bases). V was clipped by 6 bases and J by 3 bases, with 11 bases between them. Looked up from germline, CDR1 is WSHSY and CDR2 is SAAADI. The CDR3 extends over 13 amino acids.

This chain connects TRBV7-8 to TRBJ2-7, with 10 bases fitting TRBD1. There are 12 residues in the CDR3. CDR1 is SGHVS and CDR2 is FQNEAQ in the germline V gene. Losses at the gene ends were 6 bases for V and 6 bases for J; bases not matched to a gene: 2. The CDR3 DNA is TGTGCCAGCAGTCGGACAGGGGGCGAGCAGTACTTC. Protein product: CASSRTGGEQYF.

The chain couples TRBV2 to TRBJ2-3, with 7 bases matching TRBD2. V lost 7 bases, J lost 0 bases, and 1 base stayed unmatched. Looked up from germline, CDR1 is SNHLY and CDR2 is FYNNEI. This CDR3 has 13 amino acids. CDR3 in amino acids: CASKLASTDTQYF. The CDR3 nucleotides are TGTGCCAGCAAACTAGCGAGCACAGATACGCAGTATTTT. The full variable domain, completed using reference TRBV2 and TRBJ2-3, is EPEVTQTPSHQVTQMGQEVILRCVPISNHLYFYWYRQILGQKVEFLVSFYNNEISEKSEIFDDQFSVERPDGSNFTLKIRSTKLEDSAMYFCASKLASTDTQYFGPGTRLTVL.

The CDR3 DNA reads as TGTGCCAGTACCATACAGGGTACTGGAAACACCATATATTTT. This codes for CASTIQGTGNTIYF. The J gene is TRBJ1-3, the V gene TRBV19; possibly TRBD1 for D (6 bases). CDR1 LNHDA and CDR2 SQIVND come from the germline V gene (reference sequence). The CDR3 sequence is 14 residues long. Trimming left V 7 bases short and J 2 bases short, with 12 bases between.

The chain combines TRBV2 with TRBJ2-1; 7 positions match TRBD2. There are 14 residues in the CDR3. Losses at the gene ends were 8 bases for V and 2 bases for J; bases not matched to a gene: 6. Germline loops: CDR1 SNHLY, CDR2 FYNNEI. CDR3 loop: CASCRLATYNEQFF. The CDR3 DNA sequence: TGTGCCAGCTGCCGACTAGCAACCTACAATGAGCAGTTCTTC. The whole variable domain, filled in from reference TRBV2 and TRBJ2-1, reads EPEVTQTPSHQVTQMGQEVILRCVPISNHLYFYWYRQILGQKVEFLVSFYNNEISEKSEIFDDQFSVERPDGSNFTLKIRSTKLEDSAMYFCASCRLATYNEQFFGPGTRLTVL.

The CDR3 reads CASSREGGNQPQHF. DNA of the CDR3: TGTGCCAGCAGCAGGGAGGGGGGCAATCAGCCCCAGCATTTT. The chain is built from TRBV2 and TRBJ1-5, with a possible D match to TRBD1 (6 bases). The CDR3 runs 14 residues. Trimming pared 6 bases from V and 2 bases from J, leaving 11 bases between. Germline-derived CDR1 and CDR2 are SNHLY and FYNNEI.

The gene calls are TRBV28 and TRBJ2-7, with a tentative D call TRBD2 (5 bases). Germline V gene sequence: CDR1 MDHEN, CDR2 SYDVKM. The V end was cut by 5 bases, the J end by 8 bases, with 19 bases between. The CDR3 is 14 residues long. The CDR3 spells CASSPTSGNLKQYF. CDR3 sequence (DNA): TGTGCCAGCAGTCCCACTTCCGGGAACTTGAAGCAGTACTTC.

Points on this clone: Other DNA sequences from this sample encode an identical CDR3 as well. This chain connects TRBV9 to TRBJ1-5, with TRBD1 as a possible D gene (5 bases). This CDR3 spans 15 amino acids. Trimming stripped 0 bases from V and 1 base from J, with 8 bases between. Germline V gene data show CDR1 as SGDLS and CDR2 as YYNGEE. The DNA of the CDR3 is TGTGCCAGCAGCGTAGCTGGGGGAAGCAATCAGCCCCAGCATTTT. Translation: CASSVAGGSNQPQHF.

This chain joins TRBV6-6 and TRBJ1-2; the D is unclear. CDR3 length: 14 amino acids. Germline V gene sequence: CDR1 MNHNY, CDR2 SVGAGI (reference sequence). The V end was cut by 2 bases, the J end by 3 bases, with 10 bases between. CDR3 nucleotide sequence: TGTGCCAGCAGTTACCTAGCGTCCGACTATGGCTACACCTTC. Protein: CASSYLASDYGYTF.

V and J are TRBV7-9 and TRBJ2-7; 9 nucleotides align to TRBD1. Germline V gene data show CDR1 as SEHNR and CDR2 as FQNEAQ (reference sequence). The CDR3 consists of 14 residues. V trimming: 5 bases; J trimming: 2 bases; junction bases outside the gene matches: 4. The CDR3 nucleotides are TGTGCCAGCAGCCCCGGGACAGGGACCTACGAGCAGTACTTC. Translating gives CASSPGTGTYEQYF.

This chain links TRBV4-2 with TRBJ2-1; 10 bases match TRBD2. CDR1 and CDR2 (germline): LGHNA, YNFKEQ. The CDR3 extends over 18 amino acids. The J segment lost 4 bases and the V segment lost 0 bases, leaving 9 bases of the junction unmatched. CDR3 nucleotide sequence: TGTGCCAGCAGCCAAGATCTCATAGCTAGCGGGAGTTACAATGAGCAGTTCTTC. Protein: CASSQDLIASGSYNEQFF.

The V call is TRBV6-5, the J call TRBJ2-3; 12 bases agree with TRBD2. CDR3 length: 16 amino acids. J gave up 6 bases and V 2 bases, and 6 bases lay outside the gene matches. The germline V gene has CDR1 MNHEY and CDR2 SVGAGI. The CDR3 spells CASSYGTSGRSDTQYF. The CDR3 DNA reads as TGTGCCAGCAGTTACGGGACTAGCGGGCGGAGTGATACGCAGTATTTT.

This sequence joins TRBV18 and TRBJ2-5; 13 bases agree with TRBD2. The germline CDR1 and CDR2 sequences are KGHSH and LQKENI. The ends lost 3 bases at V and 2 bases at J; junction bases unmatched: 9. The CDR3 is made up of 18 amino acids. The CDR3 loop is CASSPPGTSGTAQETQYF. For the CDR3, the DNA is TGTGCCAGCTCACCGCCCGGGACTAGCGGGACGGCTCAAGAGACCCAGTACTTC.

This sequence joins TRBV10-3 and TRBJ2-7, with 8 bases matching TRBD2. Germline V gene lookup returns CDR1 ENHRY and CDR2 SYGVKD. V lost 2 bases to trimming and J lost 6 bases; unmatched junction nucleotides: 6. The CDR3 is made up of 14 amino acids. The DNA of the CDR3 is TGTGCCATCAGTGAGCGGGAGGGGGGTGGCGAGCAGTACTTC. It encodes CAISEREGGGEQYF.

The CDR3 nucleotides are TGTGCCAGCAGCGTAGGCGGACAGGATCAGTTCTTC. Amino acids: CASSVGGQDQFF. The chain couples TRBV9 to TRBJ2-1; TRBD1 aligns across 7 bases. The CDR3 has 12 amino acids. Per germline, CDR1 SGDLS and CDR2 YYNGEE. V shed 0 bases and J 13 bases; nucleotides not matched to a gene: 4.

The V gene is TRBV5-4, the J gene TRBJ2-3; 9 bases map to TRBD2. Germline V gene data show CDR1 as SGHNT and CDR2 as YYREEE (reference sequence). CDR3 length equals 15 residues. The V gene end was trimmed by 2 bases and the J gene end by 3 bases; junction bases not matched to a gene: 4. The CDR3 protein is CASSLTSGFTDTQYF. The CDR3 DNA is TGTGCCAGCAGCTTAACTAGCGGGTTTACAGATACGCAGTATTTT.

The chain uses TRBV5-8 and TRBJ2-1; perhaps TRBD2 as D (5 bases). Germline CDR1 is SGHTS and CDR2 is YDEGEE. The CDR3 is made up of 15 amino acids. V lost 4 bases and J lost 0, with 11 bases in between. The CDR3 DNA reads TGTGCCAGCAGCCTAGGACTTAGCTCCTACAATGAGCAGTTCTTC. Its protein is CASSLGLSSYNEQFF.

The chain links TRBV19 to TRBJ1-5, with D possibly TRBD1 on 5 matching bases. The length of the CDR3 is 14 residues. Germline lookup yields CDR1 LNHDA and CDR2 SQIVND (reference sequence). Trimming shortened V by 8 bases and J by 6 bases, and 17 bases separated the two germline ends. The CDR3 loop reads CASGGQGVSQPQHF. The CDR3 DNA reads TGTGCCAGTGGTGGGCAGGGCGTCTCTCAGCCCCAGCATTTT.